A single T cell receptor beta chain is shown here with its context. CDR1 and CDR2 (germline): SEHNR, FQNEAQ (reference sequence). Trimming at V came to 4 bases and at J to 3 bases, leaving 14 bases not matched to a gene. CDR3 length: 18 residues. These data come from a study of shared clonotypes between healthy human individuals. TCRdb's table, derived via immunoSEQ multiplex PCR, lists solely in-frame clones and lacks some. Of around 1.9 million clones in the sample, approximately 92% are singletons; the top ten hold 1.5% to 2%. CD8 cells classed as naive were CD45RO-negative and positively selected for CCR7, excluding terminally differentiated effector memory CD45RA+ cells.

V is TRBV7-9 and J is TRBJ2-5, with 10 bases lining up with TRBD2. The TCR was taken from a man between 18 and 29 years old in good health. Some clones in this sample may be carry-over from other donors' samples. The specimen sequenced was naive CD8+ T cells from PBMCs. In nucleotides, the CDR3 is TGTGCCAGCAGCTCAGGCCGGGGGGCCGGACTAGCGGAAGAGACCCAGTACTTC. As protein: CASSSGRGAGLAEETQYF.